Below, one TCR beta chain is given with its context. Antigen unknown. This sample is part of a study of cytomegalovirus exposure and HLA in healthy donors. Primers for the PCR totalled 60 Vbeta and 13 Jbeta. The table came from immunoSEQ multiplex PCR; TCRdb's copy has only in-frame clones and leaves some out. Its clone listing holds tens of thousands of clones. Overall study results and limits: Clonal expansion was found to be greater in HLA-associated TCR beta chains than in equally common others in a later analysis. In presence/absence analyses, roughly uniform sequencing depth across donors was assumed. Cytomegalovirus status was reportedly diagnosed by the classifier with high sensitivity and specificity.

Sequenced input: PBMCs. This receptor was identified in a female donor in good health and CMV-seronegative.

The CDR3 reads CASSPPTSGGREQYF. DNA for the CDR3: TGTGCCAGCAGCCCTCCGACTAGCGGGGGTCGGGAGCAGTACTTC. The rearrangement joins TRBV7-2 to TRBJ2-7; 12 bases line up with TRBD2. The trim removed 5 bases at V and 7 bases at J, leaving 9 bases unmatched. The CDR3 runs 15 residues. Germline V lookup: CDR1 SGHTA, CDR2 FQGNSA.